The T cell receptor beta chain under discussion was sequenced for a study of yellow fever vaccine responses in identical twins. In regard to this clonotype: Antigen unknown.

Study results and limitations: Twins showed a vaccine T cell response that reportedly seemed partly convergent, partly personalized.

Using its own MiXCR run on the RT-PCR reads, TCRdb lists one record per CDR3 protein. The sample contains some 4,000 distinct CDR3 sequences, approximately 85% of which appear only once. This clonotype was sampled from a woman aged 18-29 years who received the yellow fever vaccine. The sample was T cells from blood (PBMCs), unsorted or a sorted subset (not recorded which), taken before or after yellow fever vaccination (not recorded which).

CDR3 nucleotides: TGTGCCAGCAGTCCAATAGCGGGGTTTAACGAGCAGTACTTC. Amino acid sequence: CASSPIAGFNEQYF. The V and J genes are TRBV12-3 or TRBV12-4 and TRBJ2-7, with 8 bases identical to TRBD2. There are 14 residues in the CDR3. Trimming took 5 bases from V and 5 from J; bases not matched to a gene: 8.